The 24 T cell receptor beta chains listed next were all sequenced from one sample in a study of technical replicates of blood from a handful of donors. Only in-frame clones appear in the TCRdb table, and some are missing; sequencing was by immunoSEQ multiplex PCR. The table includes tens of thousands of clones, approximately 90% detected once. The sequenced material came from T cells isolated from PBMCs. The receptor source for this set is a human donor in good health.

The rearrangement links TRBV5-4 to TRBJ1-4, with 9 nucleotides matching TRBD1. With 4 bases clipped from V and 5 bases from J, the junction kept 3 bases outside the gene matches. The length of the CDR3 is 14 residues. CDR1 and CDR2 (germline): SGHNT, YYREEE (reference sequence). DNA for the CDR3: TGTGCCAGCAGCCGGGGACAGGGCAATGAAAAACTGTTTTTT. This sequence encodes CASSRGQGNEKLFF.

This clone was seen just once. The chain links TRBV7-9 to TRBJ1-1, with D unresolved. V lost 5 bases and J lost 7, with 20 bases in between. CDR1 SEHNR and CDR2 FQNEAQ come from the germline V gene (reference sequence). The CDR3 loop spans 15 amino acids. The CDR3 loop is CASSRLAEAGDEAFF. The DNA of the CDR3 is TGTGCCAGCAGCCGACTGGCGGAGGCAGGCGATGAAGCTTTCTTT.

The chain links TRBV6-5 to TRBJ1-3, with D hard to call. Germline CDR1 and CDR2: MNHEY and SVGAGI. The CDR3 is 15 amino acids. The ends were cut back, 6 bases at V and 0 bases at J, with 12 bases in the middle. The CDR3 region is CASRPRGYSGNTIYF. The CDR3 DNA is TGTGCCAGCAGGCCGAGAGGGTACTCTGGAAACACCATATATTTT.

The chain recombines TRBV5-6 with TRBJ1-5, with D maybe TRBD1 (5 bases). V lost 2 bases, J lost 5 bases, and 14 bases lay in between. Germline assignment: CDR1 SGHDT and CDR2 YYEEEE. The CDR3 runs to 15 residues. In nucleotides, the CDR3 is TGTGCCAGCAGCTTAAGCTCAGGGCAGCATCAGCCCCAGCATTTT. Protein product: CASSLSSGQHQPQHF.

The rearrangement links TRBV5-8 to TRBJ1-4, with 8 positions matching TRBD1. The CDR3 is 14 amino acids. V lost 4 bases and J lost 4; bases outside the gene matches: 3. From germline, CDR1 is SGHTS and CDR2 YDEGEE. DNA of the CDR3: TGTGCCAGCAGCCAGGGGGCAAGTAATGAAAAACTGTTTTTT. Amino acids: CASSQGASNEKLFF. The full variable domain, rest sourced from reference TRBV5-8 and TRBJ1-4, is EAGVTQSPTHLIKTRGQQATLRCSPISGHTSVYWYQQALGLGLQFLLWYDEGEERNRGNFPPRFSGRQFPNYSSELNVNALELEDSALYLCASSQGASNEKLFFGSGTQLSVL.

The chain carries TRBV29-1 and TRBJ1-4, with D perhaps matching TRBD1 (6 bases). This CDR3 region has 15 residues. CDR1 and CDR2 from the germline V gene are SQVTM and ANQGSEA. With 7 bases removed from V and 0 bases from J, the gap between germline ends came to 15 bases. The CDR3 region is CSARGAVATNEKLFF. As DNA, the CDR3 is TGCAGCGCCCGGGGGGCGGTTGCAACTAATGAAAAACTGTTTTTT.

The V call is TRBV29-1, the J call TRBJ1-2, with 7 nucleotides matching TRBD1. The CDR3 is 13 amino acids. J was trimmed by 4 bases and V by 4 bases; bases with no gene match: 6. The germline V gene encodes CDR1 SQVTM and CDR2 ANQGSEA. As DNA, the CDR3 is TGCAGCGTTGGGACAGGAGTGGGCTATGGCTACACCTTC. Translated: CSVGTGVGYGYTF.

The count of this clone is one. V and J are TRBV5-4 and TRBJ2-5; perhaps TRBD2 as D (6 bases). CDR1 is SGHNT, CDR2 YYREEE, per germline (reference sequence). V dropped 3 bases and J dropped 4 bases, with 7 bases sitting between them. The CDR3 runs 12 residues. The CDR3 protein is CASSSGGETQYF. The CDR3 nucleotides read TGTGCCAGCAGCTCCGGGGGAGAGACCCAGTACTTC.

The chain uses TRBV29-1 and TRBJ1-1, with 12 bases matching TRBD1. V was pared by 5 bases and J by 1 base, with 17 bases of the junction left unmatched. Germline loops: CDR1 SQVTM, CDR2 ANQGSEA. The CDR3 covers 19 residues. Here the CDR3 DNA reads TGCAGCGTTTTTCCGGGACAGGGGGCGGTTTACGGGGGGAACACTGAAGCTTTCTTT. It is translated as CSVFPGQGAVYGGNTEAFF.

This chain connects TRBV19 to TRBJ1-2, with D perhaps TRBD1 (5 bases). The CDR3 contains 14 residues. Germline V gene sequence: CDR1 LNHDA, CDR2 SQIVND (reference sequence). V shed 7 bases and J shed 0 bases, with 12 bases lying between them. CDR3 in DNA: TGTGCCAGTAATACAGGAGCCGCTAACTATGGCTACACCTTC. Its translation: CASNTGAANYGYTF. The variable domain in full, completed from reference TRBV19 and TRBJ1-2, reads DGGITQSPKYLFRKEGQNVTLSCEQNLNHDAMYWYRQDPGQGLRLIYYSQIVNDFQKGDIAEGYSVSREKKESFPLTVTSAQKNPTAFYLCASNTGAANYGYTFGSGTRLTVV.

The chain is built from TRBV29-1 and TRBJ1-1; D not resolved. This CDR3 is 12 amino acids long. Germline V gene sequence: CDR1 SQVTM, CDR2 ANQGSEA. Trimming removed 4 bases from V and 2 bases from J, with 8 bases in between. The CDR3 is CSVAGPNTEAFF. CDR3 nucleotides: TGCAGCGTTGCAGGCCCTAACACTGAAGCTTTCTTT. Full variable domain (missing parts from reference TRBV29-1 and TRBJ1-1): SAVISQKPSRDICQRGTSLTIQCQVDSQVTMMFWYRQQPGQSLTLIATANQGSEATYESGFVIDKFPISRPNLTFSTLTVSNMSPEDSSIYLCSVAGPNTEAFFGQGTRLTVV.

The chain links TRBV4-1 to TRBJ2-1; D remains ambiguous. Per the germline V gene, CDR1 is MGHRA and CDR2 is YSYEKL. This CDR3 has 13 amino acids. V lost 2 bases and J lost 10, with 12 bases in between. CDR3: CASSQLPFGEQFF. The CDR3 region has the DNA TGCGCCAGCAGCCAACTCCCTTTTGGCGAGCAGTTCTTC.

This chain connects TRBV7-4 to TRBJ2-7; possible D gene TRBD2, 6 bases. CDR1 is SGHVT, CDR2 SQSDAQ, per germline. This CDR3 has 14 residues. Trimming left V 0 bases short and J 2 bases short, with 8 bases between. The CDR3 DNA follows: TGTGCCAGCAGCTTAGCGCGGACTACCTACGAGCAGTACTTC. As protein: CASSLARTTYEQYF.

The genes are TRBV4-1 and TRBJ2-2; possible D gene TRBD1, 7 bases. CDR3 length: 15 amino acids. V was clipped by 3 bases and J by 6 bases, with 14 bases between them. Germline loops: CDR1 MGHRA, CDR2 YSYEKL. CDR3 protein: CASSHSARGAGELFF. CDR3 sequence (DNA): TGCGCCAGCAGCCATAGCGCCAGGGGGGCCGGGGAGCTGTTTTTT.

Written as DNA, the CDR3 is TGTGCCAGCAGCTCGGGAGCCTGGGCCTACGAGCAGTACTTC. Residues: CASSSGAWAYEQYF. The chain carries TRBV7-2 and TRBJ2-7, with TRBD2 as a possible D gene (6 bases). The CDR3 has 14 amino acids. The germline V gene encodes CDR1 SGHTA and CDR2 FQGNSA. Trimming left V 4 bases short and J 2 bases short, with 12 bases between.

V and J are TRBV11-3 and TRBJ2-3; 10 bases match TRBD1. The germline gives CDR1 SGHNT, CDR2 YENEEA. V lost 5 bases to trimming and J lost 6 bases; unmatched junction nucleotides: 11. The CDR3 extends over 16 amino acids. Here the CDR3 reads CASSPSHGGQGDTQYF. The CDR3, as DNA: TGTGCCAGCAGCCCATCCCATGGGGGACAGGGGGATACGCAGTATTTT.

The CDR3 coding sequence is TGTGCCAGCAGCCCGACTAGCGGGAGTTACGAGCAGTACTTC. Its translation is CASSPTSGSYEQYF. The rearrangement uses TRBV11-2 and TRBJ2-7; the match to TRBD2 covers 12 bases. The V gene's germline CDR1 is SGHAT and CDR2 FQNNGV. This CDR3 is built from 14 residues. V shed 5 bases, J shed 4 bases, and the junction held 3 bases outside the gene matches.

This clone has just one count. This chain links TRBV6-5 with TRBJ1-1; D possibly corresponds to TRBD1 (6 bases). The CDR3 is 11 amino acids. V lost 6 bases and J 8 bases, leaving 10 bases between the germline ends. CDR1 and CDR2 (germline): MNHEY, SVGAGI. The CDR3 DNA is TGTGCCAGCAGAACCGGGACAGAAGCTTTCTTT. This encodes CASRTGTEAFF.

Written as DNA, the CDR3 is TGTGCCAGCAGTGAAATGGAGGGCCTCTACAATGAGCAGTTCTTC. Translating it yields CASSEMEGLYNEQFF. V is TRBV6-1 and J is TRBJ2-1, with a tentative D call TRBD2 (6 bases). The germline gives CDR1 MNHNS, CDR2 SASEGT. CDR3 length equals 15 residues. V was pared by 2 bases and J by 3 bases, with 11 bases between.

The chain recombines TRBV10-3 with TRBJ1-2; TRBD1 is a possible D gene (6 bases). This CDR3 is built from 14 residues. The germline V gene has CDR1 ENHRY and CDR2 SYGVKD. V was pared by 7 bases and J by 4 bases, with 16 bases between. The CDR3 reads CAITSGVGGYGYTF. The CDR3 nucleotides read TGTGCCATCACCTCAGGGGTCGGCGGCTATGGCTACACCTTC.

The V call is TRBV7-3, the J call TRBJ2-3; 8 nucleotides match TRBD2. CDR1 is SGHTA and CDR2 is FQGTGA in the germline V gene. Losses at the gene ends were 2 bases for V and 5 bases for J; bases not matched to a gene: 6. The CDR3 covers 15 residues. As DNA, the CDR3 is TGTGCCAGCAGCTTAGCCGGGACTAGTATAGATACGCAGTATTTT. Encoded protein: CASSLAGTSIDTQYF. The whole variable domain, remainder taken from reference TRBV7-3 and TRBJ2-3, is GAGVSQTPSNKVTEKGKYVELRCDPISGHTALYWYRQSLGQGPEFLIYFQGTGAADDSGLPNDRFFAVRPEGSVSTLKIQRTERGDSAVYLCASSLAGTSIDTQYFGPGTRLTVL.

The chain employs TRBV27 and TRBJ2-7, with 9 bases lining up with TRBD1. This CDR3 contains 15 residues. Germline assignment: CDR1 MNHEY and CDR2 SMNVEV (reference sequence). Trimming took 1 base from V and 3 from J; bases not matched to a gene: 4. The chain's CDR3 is CASSLFGQGIYEQYF. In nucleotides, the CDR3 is TGTGCCAGCAGTTTATTTGGACAGGGGATCTACGAGCAGTACTTC.

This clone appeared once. This chain's CDR3 is CASSLWVGGQFF. The CDR3 coding sequence is TGTGCCAGCAGTTTATGGGTCGGGGGGCAGTTCTTC. V and J are TRBV28 and TRBJ2-1; D is possibly TRBD2 (6 bases). V was shortened by 0 bases and J by 12 bases, with 9 bases between the two germline ends. From germline, CDR1 is MDHEN and CDR2 SYDVKM. The CDR3 is 12 amino acids.

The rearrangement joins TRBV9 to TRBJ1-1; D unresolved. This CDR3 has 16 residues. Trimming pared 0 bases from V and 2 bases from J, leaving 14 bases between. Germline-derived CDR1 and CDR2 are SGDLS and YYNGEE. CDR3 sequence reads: CASSVGGTGSNTEAFF. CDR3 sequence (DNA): TGTGCCAGCAGCGTAGGTGGTACGGGGTCCAACACTGAAGCTTTCTTT.